These 20 T cell receptor beta chains were sequenced from one sample in a study of blood T cell repertoires in COVID-19. Some clones are missing from TCRdb's copy, which holds only in-frame ones; the method was immunoSEQ multiplex PCR. The table shows more than 150,000 clones, with roughly three quarters occurring only once. The source material was PBMCs or T cells enriched from blood (not recorded which). All receptors derive from a man in his 60s who had been exposed to COVID-19.

The V and J genes are TRBV27 and TRBJ2-5, with TRBD1 matching over 7 bases. The junction had 8 bases not matched to a gene; V was cut back by 3 bases and J by 13 bases. Germline V lookup: CDR1 MNHEY, CDR2 SMNVEV (reference sequence). The CDR3 has 12 residues. The DNA for the CDR3 is TGTGCCAGCAGTTTGGGCACAGGGGACCTGTACTTC. Translating it yields CASSLGTGDLYF.

J is TRBJ1-1 and V is TRBV10-3; the D is unclear. The germline gives CDR1 ENHRY, CDR2 SYGVKD. The CDR3 has 13 residues. Between the trimmed V and J ends, which lost 11 bases and 4 bases, there was a span of 17 bases. The CDR3 is CASRTAGITEAFF. CDR3 in DNA: TGTGCCTCGAGGACGGCCGGGATCACTGAAGCTTTCTTT.

The chain carries TRBV10-3 and TRBJ2-7; TRBD1 might be the D (5 bases). CDR1 is ENHRY and CDR2 is SYGVKD in the germline V gene. This CDR3 contains 14 residues. V lost 3 bases and J lost 2, with 11 bases in between. CDR3 coding DNA: TGTGCCATCAGTGAAATTGGGGCTCCCTACGAGCAGTACTTC. This sequence encodes CAISEIGAPYEQYF.

This clone turned up a few times. The V and J genes are TRBV12-5 and TRBJ1-5; D is uncertain. Germline V CDR1 and CDR2: LGHNT, FRNRAP. V lost 0 bases and J 6 bases, leaving 6 bases between the germline ends. CDR3 length: 13 residues. CDR3 protein: CASGLVRGQPQHF. In DNA, the CDR3 is TGTGCTAGTGGTTTGGTAAGAGGTCAGCCCCAGCATTTT.

This chain's CDR3 is CASESLSGSAGELFF. Here the CDR3 DNA reads TGTGCCAGCGAATCCCTATCGGGGTCCGCCGGGGAGCTGTTTTTT. The chain employs TRBV6-5 and TRBJ2-2; maybe TRBD2 (5 bases). Germline V gene lookup returns CDR1 MNHEY and CDR2 SVGAGI. There are 15 residues in the CDR3. V was shortened by 8 bases and J by 6 bases, with 19 bases between the two germline ends.

This chain connects TRBV11-2 to TRBJ2-7, with D possibly TRBD2 on 7 matching bases. The CDR3 is 14 residues long. Germline-derived CDR1 and CDR2 are SGHAT and FQNNGV. V was cut by 5 bases and J by 3 bases, with 14 bases left in between. Written as DNA, the CDR3 is TGTGCCAGCAGCCGGGGGGCAGGGGTCTACGAGCAGTACTTC. It translates to CASSRGAGVYEQYF.

The chain uses TRBV7-8 and TRBJ2-7; 9 nucleotides match TRBD2. Germline CDR1 is SGHVS and CDR2 is FQNEAQ. The V segment lost 0 bases and the J segment 2 bases; nucleotides outside the gene matches: 5. The CDR3 extends over 16 amino acids. CDR3 in amino acids: CASSLAGLAGAYEQYF. In DNA form, the CDR3 reads TGTGCCAGCAGCTTAGCTGGTTTAGCGGGAGCCTACGAGCAGTACTTC.

In its sample, this clone was seen once. This chain uses TRBV5-4 with TRBJ2-1, with D perhaps TRBD1 (5 bases). This CDR3 comprises 13 residues. The V end lost 3 bases, the J end lost 5 bases, and 9 bases lay between the germline ends. In germline, CDR1 is SGHNT, CDR2 YYREEE (reference sequence). CDR3 in DNA: TGTGCCAGCAGCTCGCAGGGTAACAATGAGCAGTTCTTC. This translates into CASSSQGNNEQFF.

This clone occurred once. The rearrangement links TRBV4-3 to TRBJ1-6; 9 nucleotides line up with TRBD1. V lost 0 bases to trimming and J lost 9 bases; unmatched junction nucleotides: 3. The germline V gene has CDR1 LGHNA and CDR2 YSLEER. The CDR3 covers 15 residues. CDR3 sequence (DNA): TGCGCCAGCAGCCAAGAGGGGACAGGGAGTTCACCCCTCCACTTT. It translates to CASSQEGTGSSPLHF.

This clone was picked up one time. The genes are TRBV19 and TRBJ1-2, with D perhaps matching TRBD1 (6 bases). The CDR3 runs to 16 residues. Germline CDR1 LNHDA, CDR2 SQIVND (reference sequence). V was cut by 3 bases and J by 0 bases, with 14 bases left in between. The CDR3 DNA is TGTGCCAGTAGTATTTCCCGACAGGCAGCTAACTATGGCTACACCTTC. As protein: CASSISRQAANYGYTF. Supplemented by reference TRBV19 and TRBJ1-2, the full variable domain reads DGGITQSPKYLFRKEGQNVTLSCEQNLNHDAMYWYRQDPGQGLRLIYYSQIVNDFQKGDIAEGYSVSREKKESFPLTVTSAQKNPTAFYLCASSISRQAANYGYTFGSGTRLTVV.

The rearrangement joins TRBV7-9 to TRBJ1-2; 7 bases line up with TRBD1. V trimming: 4 bases; J trimming: 5 bases; junction bases outside the gene matches: 7. Germline CDR1 reads SEHNR; CDR2 reads FQNEAQ (reference sequence). CDR3 length: 14 amino acids. DNA for the CDR3: TGTGCCAGCAGCTGGGACAGCGATTCATATGGCTACACCTTC. Its translation is CASSWDSDSYGYTF.

The rearrangement uses TRBV30 and TRBJ2-1, with 8 nucleotides matching TRBD2. V was pared by 4 bases and J by 7 bases, with 9 bases of the junction left unmatched. The germline gives CDR1 GTSNPN, CDR2 SVGIG (reference sequence). The CDR3 length is 14 residues. For the CDR3, the DNA is TGTGCCTGGACTTTCGGGGGGGCAGAGAATGAGCAGTTCTTC. It yields the protein CAWTFGGAENEQFF.

This chain uses TRBV7-2 with TRBJ2-3, with TRBD2 as a possible D gene (5 bases). The CDR3 consists of 13 residues. Per germline, CDR1 SGHTA and CDR2 FQGNSA. V was pared by 3 bases and J by 11 bases, with 15 bases between. The chain's CDR3 is CASSFNGGLGQYF. CDR3 sequence (DNA): TGTGCCAGCAGCTTTAACGGCGGGCTCGGGCAGTATTTT.

This clone showed up just a few times. The chain couples TRBV3-1 (or the pseudogene TRBV3-2) to TRBJ2-7; 15 bases agree with TRBD2. Germline V gives CDR1 LGHDT, CDR2 YNNKEL (reference sequence). The CDR3 has 18 residues. The V gene end was trimmed by 4 bases and the J gene end by 3 bases; junction bases not matched to a gene: 10. The CDR3 DNA sequence: TGTGCCAGCAGCCGCGGACTAGCGGGAGGGCCGCAGCTCTACGAGCAGTACTTC. It translates to CASSRGLAGGPQLYEQYF.

J is TRBJ1-3 and V is TRBV5-6; 7 bases align to TRBD1. This CDR3 spans 17 amino acids. The germline V gene has CDR1 SGHDT and CDR2 YYEEEE. Trimming cost V 4 bases and J 0 bases; bases outside gene matches: 10. As DNA, the CDR3 is TGTGCCAGCAGCCTCCTCGACAGGGCCCTCTCTGGAAACACCATATATTTT. Amino acid sequence: CASSLLDRALSGNTIYF.

V is TRBV28 and J is TRBJ1-2, with D perhaps matching TRBD1 (6 bases). Germline CDR1 is MDHEN and CDR2 is SYDVKM. The CDR3 runs to 12 residues. V gave up 6 bases and J gave up 5 bases, with 10 bases separating them. The CDR3 region has the DNA TGTGCCAGCAGACTAGGGGGATATGGCTACACCTTC. Translating gives CASRLGGYGYTF.

The rearrangement uses TRBV6-5 and TRBJ2-5; 9 bases agree with TRBD1. Germline loops: CDR1 MNHEY, CDR2 SVGAGI. This CDR3 region has 13 residues. The CDR3 loop is CAVGGQGWETQYF. CDR3 in DNA: TGTGCAGTAGGGGGACAGGGATGGGAGACCCAGTACTTC.

The rearrangement uses TRBV7-2 and TRBJ2-1, with D hard to call. The CDR3 sequence is 14 residues long. V gave up 6 bases and J gave up 3 bases, with 12 bases separating them. Per the germline V gene, CDR1 is SGHTA and CDR2 is FQGNSA. CDR3 DNA: TGTGCCAGCAGGGGTCAGGTGGACTACAATGAGCAGTTCTTC. It is translated as CASRGQVDYNEQFF.

V is TRBV7-8 and J is TRBJ2-7; D call uncertain. Germline V CDR1 and CDR2: SGHVS, FQNEAQ. The CDR3 contains 12 residues. Trimming cost V 5 bases and J 0 bases, with 5 bases left between them. The chain's CDR3 is CASSRSSYEQYF. CDR3 bases: TGTGCCAGCAGCCGTAGCTCCTACGAGCAGTACTTC.

The chain couples TRBV7-8 to TRBJ2-3; the match to TRBD2 covers 7 bases. V shed 6 bases, J shed 6 bases, and the junction held 3 bases outside the gene matches. The CDR3 runs to 12 residues. Germline V CDR1 and CDR2: SGHVS, FQNEAQ. CDR3 amino acids: CASRAGSDTQYF. The CDR3 nucleotides are TGTGCCAGCAGAGCGGGAAGTGATACGCAGTATTTT.